Sequencing of this T cell receptor beta chain was carried out in a study of neurological immune-mediated disorders. General study findings and limits: The absence of any CDR3 amino acid sequence shared by expanded clones across subjects suggests that repertoires were private in all groups.

The CDR3 extends over 13 amino acids. Germline V gene sequence: CDR1 SGHRS, CDR2 YFSETQ. Trimming stripped 3 bases from V and 5 bases from J, with 11 bases between. The method for making cDNA was 5'RACE, and it used 10-nucleotide random UMIs. One entry per CDR3 protein, called by TCRdb with MiXCR from the 5' RACE reads. Among some 50,000 distinct CDR3 sequences, 15% to 20% were seen once, and the ten largest hold 4.4%. Blood bank volunteers in Maryland, USA, served as healthy controls. The unsorted libraries had their origin in 2 million PBMCs stored at -80 C. This clonotype was seen repeatedly, ten times or more. What it binds is not known.

Sequenced: PBMCs. The receptor's source is a man in his 60s in good health. The V and J genes are TRBV5-1 and TRBJ1-1; D uncertain. CDR3 region: CASSYRVGTEAFF. DNA for the CDR3: TGCGCCAGCAGCTACCGAGTTGGAACTGAAGCTTTCTTT. Full variable domain (missing parts from reference TRBV5-1 and TRBJ1-1): KAGVTQTPRYLIKTRGQQVTLSCSPISGHRSVSWYQQTPGQGLQFLFEYFSETQRNKGNFPGRFSGRQFSNSRSEMNVSTLELGDSALYLCASSYRVGTEAFFGQGTRLTVV.